The 22 T cell receptor beta chains listed next were all sequenced from one sample in a study of blood T cell repertoires in COVID-19 (dated by TCRdb to about 2020). Libraries were constructed by the immunoSEQ multiplex PCR assay. The clones in this table, taken by TCRdb from immuneACCESS, are in-frame only. Not every clone is retained; where verified, under half of the shortfall comes from an unresolved V gene, and the cause of the rest is unknown. This sample is represented by more than 400,000 clones; approximately 86% of them were singletons. The ten largest clones take up roughly 0.72% of the sample. Input material: PBMCs or T cells enriched from blood (not recorded which). These receptor sequences come from a woman under 30 who had recovered from COVID-19.

J is TRBJ2-7 and V is TRBV4-1, with TRBD2 matching over 9 bases. With V trimmed by 3 bases and J by 2 bases, 8 bases remained unmatched. CDR3 length: 16 residues. Germline V CDR1 and CDR2: MGHRA, YSYEKL. The CDR3 here is CASSQRGGDTPYEQYF. The CDR3 nucleotides read TGCGCCAGCAGCCAGCGCGGGGGGGACACCCCCTACGAGCAGTACTTC.

The chain links TRBV7-2 to TRBJ2-7; unclear D gene. Germline assignment: CDR1 SGHTA and CDR2 FQGNSA. The CDR3 runs to 13 residues. Trimming left V 0 bases short and J 4 bases short, with 7 bases between. CDR3 amino acids: CASSLARGYEQYF. CDR3 nucleotides: TGTGCCAGCAGCTTAGCCCGAGGTTACGAGCAGTACTTC.

This rearrangement joins TRBV20-1 to TRBJ1-4, with TRBD1 as a possible D gene (6 bases). V gave up 6 bases and J gave up 15 bases, with 17 bases separating them. The CDR3 is 11 residues long. Germline V gene data show CDR1 as DFQATT and CDR2 as SNEGSKA (reference sequence). The CDR3 nucleotides read TGCAGTGCAGGGGGGGACCCGAGGGTGTTTTTT. It specifies CSAGGDPRVFF.

V usage is TRBV7-8 and J usage is TRBJ1-2; TRBD1 is a possible D gene (6 bases). Looked up from germline, CDR1 is SGHVS and CDR2 is FQNEAQ. Trimming pared 1 base from V and 5 bases from J, leaving 14 bases between. CDR3 length: 15 amino acids. This chain's CDR3 is CASSLGDRGIYGYTF. The CDR3 DNA is TGTGCCAGCAGCTTAGGGGATAGGGGGATTTATGGCTACACCTTC.

This chain joins TRBV10-3 and TRBJ1-5; D is possibly TRBD1 (6 bases). CDR3 size: 14 residues. CDR1 and CDR2 (germline): ENHRY, SYGVKD. V lost 3 bases and J lost 7, with 13 bases in between. The CDR3 DNA follows: TGTGCCATCAGTGATGAAGGGGGAGCCCAGCCCCAGCATTTT. It yields the protein CAISDEGGAQPQHF.

V is TRBV2 and J is TRBJ2-5, with TRBD2 matching over 8 bases. In germline, CDR1 is SNHLY, CDR2 FYNNEI. The V gene end was trimmed by 4 bases and the J gene end by 1 base; junction bases not matched to a gene: 5. The CDR3 runs to 15 residues. CDR3 protein: CASSGMRGVQETQYF. The CDR3 coding sequence is TGTGCCAGCAGTGGGATGCGGGGGGTCCAAGAGACCCAGTACTTC.

The rearrangement links TRBV18 to TRBJ2-2; 9 nucleotides agree with TRBD1. The CDR3 length is 18 residues. Per the germline V gene, CDR1 is KGHSH and CDR2 is LQKENI. The V and J ends lost 3 bases and 1 base, in that order; junction bases with no gene match: 9. The CDR3 DNA reads as TGTGCCAGCTCACCGGGACAGGGCTCTTCGGAGAACACCGGGGAGCTGTTTTTT. Its translation is CASSPGQGSSENTGELFF.

This clone has just one count. The chain joins TRBV6-5 to TRBJ1-2; D is undetermined. This CDR3 is built from 15 residues. V dropped 7 bases and J dropped 4 bases, with 19 bases sitting between them. CDR1 and CDR2 (germline): MNHEY, SVGAGI. The CDR3 DNA reads as TGTGCCAGCACCGAGGGTGTGGGTTCCCTCTATGGCTACACCTTC. This gives the protein CASTEGVGSLYGYTF.

This clone was found a few times. The chain employs TRBV11-2 and TRBJ2-5; 11 bases line up with TRBD2. The junction had 14 bases not matched to a gene; V was cut back by 6 bases and J by 2 bases. This CDR3 region has 18 residues. Germline CDR1 is SGHAT and CDR2 is FQNNGV. CDR3 region: CASRHIRATSGEQETQYF. CDR3 nucleotides: TGTGCCAGCAGACACATAAGGGCGACTAGCGGGGAACAAGAGACCCAGTACTTC.

V and J are TRBV10-3 and TRBJ1-2; 8 bases align to TRBD1. The CDR3 extends over 14 amino acids. Per germline, CDR1 ENHRY and CDR2 SYGVKD. V trimming: 4 bases; J trimming: 4 bases; junction bases outside the gene matches: 5. This CDR3 is CAISGDRGPYGYTF. In DNA form, the CDR3 reads TGTGCCATCAGTGGAGACAGGGGCCCCTATGGCTACACCTTC.

This chain links TRBV5-1 with TRBJ1-2, with 10 bases fitting TRBD1. CDR3 length equals 17 residues. The ends lost 1 base at V and 6 bases at J; junction bases unmatched: 12. CDR1 is SGHRS, CDR2 YFSETQ, per germline. CDR3 DNA: TGCGCCAGCAGCTTGTTGCCCTTCGGGACAGGGGCTGATGGCTACACCTTC. Translated: CASSLLPFGTGADGYTF.

The rearrangement joins TRBV14 to TRBJ2-7, with D unclear. The ends were cut back, 1 base at V and 4 bases at J, with 8 bases in the middle. Germline lookup yields CDR1 SGHDN and CDR2 FVKESK. The CDR3 contains 13 residues. The CDR3, as DNA: TGTGCCAGCAGCCAAGGAGGCGGATACGAGCAGTACTTC. Its protein product is CASSQGGGYEQYF.

The CDR3 DNA follows: TGTGCCAGCAGCACCGCCGGGACAGTAAATGAAAAACTGTTTTTT. Translated, it gives CASSTAGTVNEKLFF. The V call is TRBV7-9, the J call TRBJ1-4; 7 bases are a match to TRBD1. CDR1 and CDR2 (germline): SEHNR, FQNEAQ (reference sequence). This CDR3 is built from 15 residues. V lost 5 bases, J lost 5 bases, and 8 bases stayed unmatched.

The V call is TRBV29-1, the J call TRBJ2-3, with D possibly being TRBD2 (5 bases). CDR3 length equals 15 residues. Germline CDR1 reads SQVTM; CDR2 reads ANQGSEA. V was cut by 0 bases and J by 4 bases, with 14 bases left in between. The CDR3 coding sequence is TGCAGCGTTGAAGAAAGAGGGCAGAGTGCAGATACGCAGTATTTT. It is translated as CSVEERGQSADTQYF.

This clone was found once. In DNA, the CDR3 is TGTGCCAGCAGCGTGGATAGGGGGCTTTCCTACGAGCAGTACTTC. Translated: CASSVDRGLSYEQYF. The chain has TRBV9 and TRBJ2-7, with 7 positions matching TRBD1. V gave up 2 bases and J gave up 1 base; unmatched junction bases: 6. The CDR3 covers 15 residues. CDR1 is SGDLS and CDR2 is YYNGEE in the germline V gene.

Only one count was recorded for this clone. The chain links TRBV5-5 to TRBJ1-3; D might be TRBD1 (5 bases). The germline V gene has CDR1 SGHKS and CDR2 YYEKEE (reference sequence). V was cut by 0 bases and J by 6 bases, with 7 bases left in between. This CDR3 is 13 amino acids long. CDR3 in amino acids: CASSLGGANTIYF. DNA for the CDR3: TGTGCCAGCAGCTTGGGTGGGGCAAACACCATATATTTT.

The rearrangement links TRBV29-1 to TRBJ2-3; D possibly corresponds to TRBD2 (6 bases). V was trimmed by 4 bases and J by 1 base, leaving 12 bases between them. There are 14 residues in the CDR3. Germline CDR1 and CDR2: SQVTM and ANQGSEA. In DNA form, the CDR3 reads TGCAGCGTTGTGCGGGACCACGGCACAGATACGCAGTATTTT. Amino acid sequence: CSVVRDHGTDTQYF.

This chain joins TRBV6-1 and TRBJ2-7; 7 nucleotides match TRBD2. Germline V gene data show CDR1 as MNHNS and CDR2 as SASEGT. The ends lost 0 bases at V and 0 bases at J; junction bases unmatched: 2. The CDR3 is 15 residues long. Here the CDR3 DNA reads TGTGCCAGCAGTGAAGCGCGGGGGAGCTCCTACGAGCAGTACTTC. This sequence encodes CASSEARGSSYEQYF.

V usage is TRBV5-1 and J usage is TRBJ2-7; 9 nucleotides match TRBD2. The germline V gene encodes CDR1 SGHRS and CDR2 YFSETQ. The CDR3 runs to 15 residues. Germline trimming cut 2 bases from V and 2 bases from J; bases unmatched to any gene: 5. CDR3 residues: CASSFGSGGTYEQYF. DNA for the CDR3: TGCGCCAGCAGCTTTGGTAGCGGGGGAACCTACGAGCAGTACTTC. The entire variable domain, with the rest obtained from reference TRBV5-1 and TRBJ2-7, is as follows: KAGVTQTPRYLIKTRGQQVTLSCSPISGHRSVSWYQQTPGQGLQFLFEYFSETQRNKGNFPGRFSGRQFSNSRSEMNVSTLELGDSALYLCASSFGSGGTYEQYFGPGTRLTVT.

V is TRBV5-1 and J is TRBJ2-6; the D is unclear. Looked up from germline, CDR1 is SGHRS and CDR2 is YFSETQ. The CDR3 has 13 amino acids. Trimming took 4 bases from V and 4 from J, leaving 6 bases between them. This chain's CDR3 is CASSPRGANVLTF. In DNA, the CDR3 is TGCGCCAGCAGCCCTCGGGGGGCCAACGTCCTGACTTTC.

The V call is TRBV18, the J call TRBJ1-2, with unresolved D. Germline loops: CDR1 KGHSH, CDR2 LQKENI. Trimming removed 3 bases at V and 6 bases at J, with 11 bases between. The CDR3 is 13 amino acids. The CDR3 DNA is TGTGCCAGCTCACCCTCCTTGAGTGATGGCTACACCTTC. Translated, it gives CASSPSLSDGYTF.

The V and J genes are TRBV19 and TRBJ2-7; 11 nucleotides agree with TRBD1. CDR3 length: 15 amino acids. The germline V gene encodes CDR1 LNHDA and CDR2 SQIVND (reference sequence). V lost 5 bases to trimming and J lost 5 bases; unmatched junction nucleotides: 8. The DNA for the CDR3 is TGTGCCAGTAGTTTCCGGGACAGGGGGACCAACGAGCAGTACTTC. Its translation is CASSFRDRGTNEQYF.